One sample yielded the 2 T cell receptor beta chains listed below, sequenced in a study of molecular identifiers for immune sequencing clone quantification (dated by TCRdb to the late 2010s). The library was produced with PCR. Sequencing was carried out with a NextSeq 500. TCRdb handled the public reads itself, with Q25 trimming in fastp and clone calling in MiXCR, and kept productive beta chains. Merged by CDR3 protein, the rows form single entries marked with the most common genes and DNA. A total of some 580,000 distinct CDR3 sequences appear in this sample, 25% of them only once. The ten largest clones take up 0.78% of the sample. Sequenced material: naive CD8+ T cells from blood, with Jurkat cell RNA spiked in. This specimen's cell subset or site label, interpreted: FACS-sorted CD8+CD4-CCR7+CD45RA+ naive T cells. All receptors derive from a human donor in good health. Some libraries in this study had Jurkat cell RNA spiked in.

In the case of this clonotype: A read error may account for a junction end that differs from germline. This chain joins TRBV28 and TRBJ2-4; weak D call: TRBD1 (6 bases). In germline, CDR1 is MDHEN, CDR2 SYDVKM. This CDR3 spans 17 amino acids. Written as DNA, the CDR3 is TGTGCCAGCGGTTTAACCGAGGGGGTCTCGGCCAAAAACATTCAGTACTTC. Its protein product is CASGLTEGVSAKNIQYF.

This clonotype was picked up many times. The chain couples TRBV12-3 or TRBV12-4 to TRBJ2-6; D possibly matches TRBD1 or TRBD2 (5 bases each). Trimming took off 10 bases at V and 3 bases at J, with 10 bases between the two ends. This CDR3 has 13 residues. This CDR3 reads CAKTGRGANVLTF. The CDR3 bases are TGTGCCAAGACGGGGCGTGGGGCCAACGTCCTGACTTTC.